The rows below give T cell receptor beta chains drawn from one sample of a study of T cell responses to AZD1222 COVID-19 vaccine. The repertoire was sequenced with immunoSEQ multiplex PCR; TCRdb's copy has only in-frame clones and lacks some. The table records around 94,000 clones, 85% of them present only once. The material sequenced was peripheral blood, taken 28 days after the second AZD1222 dose. Every receptor here comes from an adult who received the AZD1222 COVID-19 vaccine. Each CDR3 is given without its conserved first and last residue. The order of the fields is V gene, CDR3 protein.

TRBV29-1 SGGPGAETQY
TRBV2 ASSEALVRYEQY
TRBV5-1 ASRADRDQPQH
TRBV3-1/TRBV3-2 ASSQGRAETQY
TRBV19 ASSIWGYNEQF
TRBV5-5 ASSETGGRQPQH
TRBV5-8 ASSLYGGAYEQY
TRBV2 ASSGQEANYGYT
TRBV24-1 ATSDLRGWEFGGTDTEAF
TRBV9 ASSVGTPGQPNTGELF
TRBV5-6 ASSFWDRVALGYGYT
TRBV2 ASSEETAGYT
TRBV9 ASSVTGQNTEAF
TRBV7-6 ASSRGTAGNTEAF
TRBV6-5 ASVVGAQETQY
TRBV3-1/TRBV3-2 ASSHLGGSYNEQF
TRBV28 ASSLSGGQETQY